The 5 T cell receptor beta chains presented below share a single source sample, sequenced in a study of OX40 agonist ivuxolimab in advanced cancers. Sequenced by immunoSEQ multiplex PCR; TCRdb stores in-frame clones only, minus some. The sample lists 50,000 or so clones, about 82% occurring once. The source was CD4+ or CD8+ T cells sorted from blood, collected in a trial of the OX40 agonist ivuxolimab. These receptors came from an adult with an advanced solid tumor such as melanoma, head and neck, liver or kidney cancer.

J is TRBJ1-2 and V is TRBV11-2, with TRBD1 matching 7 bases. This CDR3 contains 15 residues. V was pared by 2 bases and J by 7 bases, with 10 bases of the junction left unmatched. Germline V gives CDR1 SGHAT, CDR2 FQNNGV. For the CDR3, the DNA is TGTGCCAGCAGCTTACAACAACAGGGGTCGGCTGGCTACACCTTC. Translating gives CASSLQQQGSAGYTF.

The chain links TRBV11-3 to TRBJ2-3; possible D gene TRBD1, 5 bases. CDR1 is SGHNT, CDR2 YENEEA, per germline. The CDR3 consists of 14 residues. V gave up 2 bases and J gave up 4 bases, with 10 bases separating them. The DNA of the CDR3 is TGTGCCAGCAGCTTACAGGGATTCCCAGATACGCAGTATTTT. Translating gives CASSLQGFPDTQYF.

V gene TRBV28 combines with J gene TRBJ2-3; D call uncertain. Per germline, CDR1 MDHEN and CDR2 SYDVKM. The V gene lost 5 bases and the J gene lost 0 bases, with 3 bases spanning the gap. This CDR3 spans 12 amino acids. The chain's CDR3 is CASSLSTDTQYF. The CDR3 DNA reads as TGTGCCAGCAGTCTCAGCACAGATACGCAGTATTTT.

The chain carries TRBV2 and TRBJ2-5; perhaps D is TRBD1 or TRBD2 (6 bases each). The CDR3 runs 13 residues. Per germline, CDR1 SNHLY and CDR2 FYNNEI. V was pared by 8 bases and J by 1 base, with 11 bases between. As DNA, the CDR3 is TGTGCCAGCCGGGGGCCAGTCCAAGAGACCCAGTACTTC. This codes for CASRGPVQETQYF. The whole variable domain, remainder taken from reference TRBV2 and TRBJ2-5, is EPEVTQTPSHQVTQMGQEVILRCVPISNHLYFYWYRQILGQKVEFLVSFYNNEISEKSEIFDDQFSVERPDGSNFTLKIRSTKLEDSAMYFCASRGPVQETQYFGPGTRLLVL.

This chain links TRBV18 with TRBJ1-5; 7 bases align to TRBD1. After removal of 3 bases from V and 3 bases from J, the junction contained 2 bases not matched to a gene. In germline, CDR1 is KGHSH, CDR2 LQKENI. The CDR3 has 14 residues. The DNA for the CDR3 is TGTGCCAGCTCACCGGGACAGACCAATCAGCCCCAGCATTTT. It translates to CASSPGQTNQPQHF.